This entry describes one TCR beta chain. Antigen specificity is unknown. TCRdb's copy holds only in-frame clones and misses some; the assay was immunoSEQ multiplex PCR. The sample carries more than 95,000 clones, around 91% recorded once. The sample belongs to a study of T cell responses to AZD1222 COVID-19 vaccine. Regarding the study as a whole: Spike was spanned by vaccine-associated CD4 TCRs, which were dominant at 160-218 and 743-854. Nearly half of the spike-specific TCRs reportedly recognize variant regions that carry no mutations. Recipients of two AZD1222 doses showed rising Spike-specific TCR breadth and depth. AZD1222 recipients seropositive at baseline numbered only 5 to 7.

The V end was cut by 10 bases, the J end by 6 bases, with 12 bases between. The CDR3 consists of 11 residues. CDR1 is SNHLY and CDR2 is FYNNEI in the germline V gene. Sequencing used peripheral blood, obtained on day 0 of AZD1222 vaccination. The TCR originated in an adult in good health. The chain combines TRBV2 with TRBJ1-1, with D possibly matching TRBD1 (5 bases). CDR3 in DNA: TGTGCCACAGGGACCATTTCTGAAGCTTTCTTT. Translation: CATGTISEAFF.